This T cell receptor beta chain was obtained from a study of CD8 T cells in Susac syndrome. CDR1 is MNHEY, CDR2 SVGAGI, per germline. The trim removed 4 bases at V and 1 base at J, leaving 1 base unmatched. CDR3 length: 15 amino acids. Random hexamers primed reverse transcription of about 0.45 to 1 ug RNA. TCRdb fed the immunoSEQ multiplex PCR reads into MiXCR, producing one record per CDR3 protein. The sample holds some 260,000 distinct CDR3 sequences, 85% seen once. This clonotype was sampled from a human donor with multiple sclerosis. Sequencing used CD8+ T cells from PBMCs. This chain links TRBV6-5 with TRBJ2-2; 9 nucleotides match TRBD1. CDR3 sequence: CASSWTGENTGELFF. The CDR3 nucleotides read TGTGCCAGCAGTTGGACAGGGGAGAACACCGGGGAGCTGTTTTTT.